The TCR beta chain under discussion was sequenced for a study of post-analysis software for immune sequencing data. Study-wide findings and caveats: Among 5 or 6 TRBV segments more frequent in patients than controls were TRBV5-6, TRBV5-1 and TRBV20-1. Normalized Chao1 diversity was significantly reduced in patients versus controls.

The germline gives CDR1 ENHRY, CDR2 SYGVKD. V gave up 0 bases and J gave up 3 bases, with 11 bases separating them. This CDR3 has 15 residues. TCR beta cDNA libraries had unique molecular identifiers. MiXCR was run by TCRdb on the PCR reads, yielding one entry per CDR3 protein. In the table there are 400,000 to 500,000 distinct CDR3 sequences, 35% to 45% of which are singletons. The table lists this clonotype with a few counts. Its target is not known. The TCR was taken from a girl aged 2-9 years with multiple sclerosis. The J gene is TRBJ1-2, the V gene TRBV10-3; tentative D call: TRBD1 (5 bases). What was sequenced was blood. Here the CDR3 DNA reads TGTGCCATCAGTGAGTCGGCAGGGAAGGACTATGGCTACACCTTC. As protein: CAISESAGKDYGYTF.